This TCR beta chain was sequenced during a study of T cells in Graves' hyperthyroidism and ophthalmopathy. This clonotype was seen many times. Antigen specificity is unknown. Findings and caveats of the study: Expanded thyroid clonotypes (above 0.001) were mostly also found in blood. The model predicted ophthalmopathy a median approximately seven months before onset. The authors' 13 V-J model separated ophthalmopathy from stable hyperthyroidism.

Germline V gives CDR1 MNHNS, CDR2 SASEGT. The CDR3 extends over 14 amino acids. V lost 1 base and J lost 5, with 9 bases in between. Amplification yielded TCR beta CDR3 regions, with RNA transcripts as the source. In the first-round RT-PCR of the TCR CDR3, the HTBI primer set was used. TCRdb re-called the multiplex PCR reads with MiXCR, one entry per CDR3 protein. The sample has nearly 250,000 distinct CDR3 sequences; about a sixth are singletons. The rearrangement links TRBV6-1 to TRBJ2-1, with D possibly matching TRBD2 (6 bases). The material sequenced was blood. The TCR originated in a woman aged 18-29 years with Graves' ophthalmopathy. DNA for the CDR3: TGTGCCAGCAGTGAAGGGGGACTCAACAATGAGCAGTTCTTC. Its protein is CASSEGGLNNEQFF.